This is a list of T cell receptor beta chains from one sample in a study of OX40 agonist ivuxolimab in advanced cancers. Using immunoSEQ multiplex PCR, the repertoire was profiled, and TCRdb retains in-frame clones only, with some absent. The table includes approximately 29,000 clones, approximately 84% detected once. The input for sequencing was CD4+ or CD8+ T cells sorted from blood, taken in a trial of the OX40 agonist ivuxolimab. The receptors come from an adult with an advanced solid tumor such as melanoma, head and neck, liver or kidney cancer. The CDR3 runs from the conserved cysteine through the conserved F or W. D genes are given only for firm matches. Clone size, where shown, is once, few, many, or a class for clones that have expanded.

CDR3 DNA: TGCGCCAGCAGCCAAGGCCGCACCTACGAGCAGTACTTC
CDR3 protein: CASSQGRTYEQYF
J gene: TRBJ2-7
V gene: TRBV4-1
D gene: .
clone size: once

CDR3 DNA: TGTGCCAGCAGTACCGCGGGAGGACATACGTATGGCTACACCTTC
CDR3 protein: CASSTAGGHTYGYTF
J gene: TRBJ1-2
V gene: TRBV27
D gene: .
clone size: .

CDR3 DNA: TGTGCCAGCAGCTCTCCCGGGAGGGGGGCCTACAATGAGCAGTTCTTC
CDR3 protein: CASSSPGRGAYNEQFF
J gene: TRBJ2-1
V gene: TRBV27
D gene: TRBD2
clone size: .

CDR3 DNA: TGTGCCAGCAGCTTGGATCTAGCGGGAGGGTTCACCTACAATGAGCAGTTCTTC
CDR3 protein: CASSLDLAGGFTYNEQFF
J gene: TRBJ2-1
V gene: TRBV5-6
D gene: TRBD2
clone size: .

CDR3 DNA: TGTGCCAGCTCACCACCGACCCCCCAGGGGTACCAGACCCAGTACTTC
CDR3 protein: CASSPPTPQGYQTQYF
J gene: TRBJ2-5
V gene: TRBV18
D gene: .
clone size: .

CDR3 DNA: TGTGCCAGCAGCTCCGGAGGGCACGAGCAGTACTTC
CDR3 protein: CASSSGGHEQYF
J gene: TRBJ2-7
V gene: TRBV5-4
D gene: .
clone size: .

CDR3 DNA: TGTGCCAGCAGCTCCCTACTATTAAATAATTCACCCCTCCACTTT
CDR3 protein: CASSSLLLNNSPLHF
J gene: TRBJ1-6
V gene: TRBV11-2
D gene: .
clone size: .

CDR3 DNA: TGTGCAAGTCGCTTAGCGCATAGCGGGAGGGCCGGAGAAGAGACCCAGTACTTC
CDR3 protein: CASRLAHSGRAGEETQYF
J gene: TRBJ2-5
V gene: TRBV12-2
D gene: .
clone size: .

CDR3 DNA: TGTGCTAGTGGCGGATCGAATTGGACAGGCTCCTACAATGAGCAGTTCTTC
CDR3 protein: CASGGSNWTGSYNEQFF
J gene: TRBJ2-1
V gene: TRBV12-5
D gene: TRBD1
clone size: once

CDR3 DNA: TGTGCCACCAGCAGAGATCGCGGGGATCCTATGAACACTGAAGCTTTCTTT
CDR3 protein: CATSRDRGDPMNTEAFF
J gene: TRBJ1-1
V gene: TRBV15
D gene: .
clone size: .

CDR3 DNA: TGTGCCAGCAGTTTCCGGTGGGGACGGAGCACAGATACGCAGTATTTT
CDR3 protein: CASSFRWGRSTDTQYF
J gene: TRBJ2-3
V gene: TRBV28
D gene: .
clone size: .

CDR3 DNA: TGTGCCAGCAGTGCGTCCAGGGGTCCCTACGAGCAGTACTTC
CDR3 protein: CASSASRGPYEQYF
J gene: TRBJ2-7
V gene: TRBV27
D gene: .
clone size: .

CDR3 DNA: TGTGCCAGCAGCCAAGAGATGTTGCAAACCGGGGAGCTGTTTTTT
CDR3 protein: CASSQEMLQTGELFF
J gene: TRBJ2-2
V gene: TRBV4-2
D gene: .
clone size: .

CDR3 DNA: TGTGCCAGCAGCTTAGTCGCGCCTGGACTAGCGGGGACAGATACGCAGTATTTT
CDR3 protein: CASSLVAPGLAGTDTQYF
J gene: TRBJ2-3
V gene: TRBV11-3
D gene: TRBD2
clone size: .

CDR3 DNA: TGTGCCAGCAGTGACGGGGCCCTAGAGAATGAGCAGTTCTTC
CDR3 protein: CASSDGALENEQFF
J gene: TRBJ2-1
V gene: TRBV7-9
D gene: .
clone size: .

CDR3 DNA: TGTGCCAGCAACAAAGCAAGGGGGTTTGCAACTAATGAAAAACTGTTTTTT
CDR3 protein: CASNKARGFATNEKLFF
J gene: TRBJ1-4
V gene: TRBV21-1
D gene: .
clone size: .

CDR3 DNA: TGTGCCAGCCGGGACAGGGTATCCGGGGAGCTGTTTTTT
CDR3 protein: CASRDRVSGELFF
J gene: TRBJ2-2
V gene: TRBV9
D gene: TRBD1
clone size: .

CDR3 DNA: TGTGCCAGCAGTCCCCGGGACAGGGATGAAAAACTGTTTTTT
CDR3 protein: CASSPRDRDEKLFF
J gene: TRBJ1-4
V gene: TRBV6-5
D gene: TRBD1
clone size: .

CDR3 DNA: TGTGTCGCAGCGTCGGTAGGGTTTACTGAAGCTTTCTTT
CDR3 protein: CVAASVGFTEAFF
J gene: TRBJ1-1
V gene: TRBV6-1
D gene: .
clone size: .

CDR3 DNA: TGTGCCAGCAGCCAAGATTGGCAGAGCTCTGGAAACACCATATATTTT
CDR3 protein: CASSQDWQSSGNTIYF
J gene: TRBJ1-3
V gene: TRBV4-2
D gene: .
clone size: .

CDR3 DNA: TGTGCCAGCAGCGCAGGGACAGGGACCTACGAGCAGTACTTC
CDR3 protein: CASSAGTGTYEQYF
J gene: TRBJ2-7
V gene: TRBV9
D gene: TRBD1
clone size: .

CDR3 DNA: TGTGCCTGGAGTGCTACCGGGACTAGCGGGGGTTCTAGCACAGATACGCAGTATTTT
CDR3 protein: CAWSATGTSGGSSTDTQYF
J gene: TRBJ2-3
V gene: TRBV30
D gene: TRBD2
clone size: .

CDR3 DNA: TGTGCCAGCAGCCTCTTTAGCGGGAGTAAAGAGACCCAGTACTTC
CDR3 protein: CASSLFSGSKETQYF
J gene: TRBJ2-5
V gene: TRBV14
D gene: TRBD2
clone size: .

CDR3 DNA: TGTGCCAGCAGCTTAGCGTGGGGTCAGCCCCAGCATTTT
CDR3 protein: CASSLAWGQPQHF
J gene: TRBJ1-5
V gene: TRBV7-9
D gene: .
clone size: .

CDR3 DNA: TGCGCCAGCAGTGAAGGGAGCGGAGCAGAGCAGTACTTC
CDR3 protein: CASSEGSGAEQYF
J gene: TRBJ2-7
V gene: TRBV10-2
D gene: .
clone size: .

CDR3 DNA: TGTGCCAGCAGAGGGACAGGGGGCTTAAGATCTGAAGCTTTCTTT
CDR3 protein: CASRGTGGLRSEAFF
J gene: TRBJ1-1
V gene: TRBV6-6
D gene: TRBD1
clone size: .

CDR3 DNA: TGTGCCAGCTCCTTTTTAGAGCGGTCCTACGAGCAGTACTTC
CDR3 protein: CASSFLERSYEQYF
J gene: TRBJ2-7
V gene: TRBV7-9
D gene: .
clone size: .

CDR3 DNA: TGTGCCAGCACAAGGAGAAGCGGGGGGATCGACGAGCAGTACTTC
CDR3 protein: CASTRRSGGIDEQYF
J gene: TRBJ2-7
V gene: TRBV27
D gene: TRBD2
clone size: medium-sized

CDR3 DNA: TGTGCCAGCAGCTTAGGCGCTAGCGGAGATACGCAGTATTTT
CDR3 protein: CASSLGASGDTQYF
J gene: TRBJ2-3
V gene: TRBV7-2
D gene: TRBD2
clone size: .

CDR3 DNA: TGTGCCAGCAGTGAAGAGGGGACTAGCGGGGGGGCTAGGAATGAGCAGTTCTTC
CDR3 protein: CASSEEGTSGGARNEQFF
J gene: TRBJ2-1
V gene: TRBV2
D gene: TRBD2
clone size: .

CDR3 DNA: TGTGCCAGCAGTTACCCACCGGGACAGGGGGCGGATACGCAGTATTTT
CDR3 protein: CASSYPPGQGADTQYF
J gene: TRBJ2-3
V gene: TRBV6-6
D gene: TRBD1
clone size: .

CDR3 DNA: TGTGCCAGCAGTGACGGCGCTGCCCTCGAGCAGTTCTTC
CDR3 protein: CASSDGAALEQFF
J gene: TRBJ2-1
V gene: TRBV6-1
D gene: .
clone size: .

CDR3 DNA: TGTGCCTGGAGTGCCAGCTACAATGAGCAGTTCTTC
CDR3 protein: CAWSASYNEQFF
J gene: TRBJ2-1
V gene: TRBV30
D gene: .
clone size: .

CDR3 DNA: TGTGCCAGCCGGGCAGGGGACAATTCACCCCTCCACTTT
CDR3 protein: CASRAGDNSPLHF
J gene: TRBJ1-6
V gene: TRBV2
D gene: .
clone size: once

CDR3 DNA: TGTGCCAGCAGCTTAGGGCAGGCAGCGAGAAATGAGCAGTTCTTC
CDR3 protein: CASSLGQAARNEQFF
J gene: TRBJ2-1
V gene: TRBV7-9
D gene: .
clone size: .

CDR3 DNA: TGTGCCAGCAGCGTAGCTACGGGAGCCGGAAACACTGAAGCTTTCTTT
CDR3 protein: CASSVATGAGNTEAFF
J gene: TRBJ1-1
V gene: TRBV9
D gene: .
clone size: .

CDR3 DNA: TGCGCCAGCAGCCAAGATACATCGTCAATTGGAATAAGAGCGGGTGAAGCTTTCTTT
CDR3 protein: CASSQDTSSIGIRAGEAFF
J gene: TRBJ1-1
V gene: TRBV4-3
D gene: .
clone size: .

CDR3 DNA: TGTGCCAGCAGAGGTCCGGGACAGGGGAACACCGGGGAGCTGTTTTTT
CDR3 protein: CASRGPGQGNTGELFF
J gene: TRBJ2-2
V gene: TRBV7-9
D gene: TRBD1
clone size: .

CDR3 DNA: TGCGCCAGCAGCAACAGGGGGGGGTCGTACAATGAGCAGTTCTTC
CDR3 protein: CASSNRGGSYNEQFF
J gene: TRBJ2-1
V gene: TRBV4-1
D gene: .
clone size: .

CDR3 DNA: TGTGCCATCAGTGAGTCGAGGGGTTCCACAGATACGCAGTATTTT
CDR3 protein: CAISESRGSTDTQYF
J gene: TRBJ2-3
V gene: TRBV10-3
D gene: .
clone size: .

CDR3 DNA: TGTGCCAGCAGCTCCCCGGGACGGTATAATTCACCCCTCCACTTT
CDR3 protein: CASSSPGRYNSPLHF
J gene: TRBJ1-6
V gene: TRBV5-4
D gene: .
clone size: .

CDR3 DNA: TGTGCCAGTAGTTGGACTAGCGGGCTTTACAATGAGCAGTTCTTC
CDR3 protein: CASSWTSGLYNEQFF
J gene: TRBJ2-1
V gene: TRBV19
D gene: TRBD2
clone size: .

CDR3 DNA: TGTGCCAGCAGCCACCGGGACAGGGCTCCTAATGAGCAGTTCTTC
CDR3 protein: CASSHRDRAPNEQFF
J gene: TRBJ2-1
V gene: TRBV7-9
D gene: TRBD1
clone size: .

CDR3 DNA: TGTGCCAGCAGCTTGGAAGGGGGCAATTTGGATCAGCCCCAGCATTTT
CDR3 protein: CASSLEGGNLDQPQHF
J gene: TRBJ1-5
V gene: TRBV5-4
D gene: TRBD1
clone size: once

CDR3 DNA: TGTGCTAGTGCCCATCCCGAGGCAGGGGGTCACTATGGCTACACCTTC
CDR3 protein: CASAHPEAGGHYGYTF
J gene: TRBJ1-2
V gene: TRBV12-5
D gene: TRBD1
clone size: medium-sized

CDR3 DNA: TGTGCCAGCAGCTTAGAGCGGGGAGACTACAATGAGCAGTTCTTC
CDR3 protein: CASSLERGDYNEQFF
J gene: TRBJ2-1
V gene: TRBV13
D gene: TRBD2
clone size: .

CDR3 DNA: TGTGCCAGCACAAATAGGAACCCCTACCTTTTAAACGAGCAGTACTTC
CDR3 protein: CASTNRNPYLLNEQYF
J gene: TRBJ2-7
V gene: TRBV27
D gene: .
clone size: .

CDR3 DNA: TGTGCCAGCAGCCCAGGGGGGGGGACAGATACGCAGTATTTT
CDR3 protein: CASSPGGGTDTQYF
J gene: TRBJ2-3
V gene: TRBV13
D gene: .
clone size: .

CDR3 DNA: TGCGCCAGCAGCGCAAGCGGGTCACCCCTCCACTTT
CDR3 protein: CASSASGSPLHF
J gene: TRBJ1-6
V gene: TRBV4-1
D gene: .
clone size: few

CDR3 DNA: TGCGCCAGCAGCCCTGGGACAGGGGTTAGAGATACGCAGTATTTT
CDR3 protein: CASSPGTGVRDTQYF
J gene: TRBJ2-3
V gene: TRBV5-1
D gene: TRBD1
clone size: .